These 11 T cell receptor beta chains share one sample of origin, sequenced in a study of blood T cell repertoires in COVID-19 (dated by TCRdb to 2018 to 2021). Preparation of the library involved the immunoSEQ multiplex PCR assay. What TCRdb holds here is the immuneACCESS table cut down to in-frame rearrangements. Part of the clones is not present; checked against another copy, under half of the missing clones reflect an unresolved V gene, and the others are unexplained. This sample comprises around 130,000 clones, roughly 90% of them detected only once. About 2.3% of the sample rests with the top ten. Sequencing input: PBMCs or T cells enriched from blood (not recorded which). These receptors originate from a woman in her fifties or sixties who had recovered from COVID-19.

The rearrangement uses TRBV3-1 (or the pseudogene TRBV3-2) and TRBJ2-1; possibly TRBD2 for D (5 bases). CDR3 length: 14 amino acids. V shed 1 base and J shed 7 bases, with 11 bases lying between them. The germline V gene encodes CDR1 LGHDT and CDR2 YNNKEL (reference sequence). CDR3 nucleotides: TGTGCCAGCAGCCAAGCGGTACTAGGGAATGAGCAGTTCTTC. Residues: CASSQAVLGNEQFF.

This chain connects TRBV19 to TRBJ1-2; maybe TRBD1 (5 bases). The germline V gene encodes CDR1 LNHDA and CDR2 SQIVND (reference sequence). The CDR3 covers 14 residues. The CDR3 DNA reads TGTGGGAAGGGACCGGCGGGGAATAACTATGGCTACACCTTC. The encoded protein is CGKGPAGNNYGYTF.

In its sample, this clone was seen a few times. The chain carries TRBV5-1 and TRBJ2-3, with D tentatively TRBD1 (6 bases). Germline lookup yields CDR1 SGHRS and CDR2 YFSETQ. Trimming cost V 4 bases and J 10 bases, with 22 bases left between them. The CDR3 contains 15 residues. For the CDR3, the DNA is TGCGCCAGCAGCCTGGACAGTTCAACTGTGGTTTCGCAGTATTTT. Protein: CASSLDSSTVVSQYF. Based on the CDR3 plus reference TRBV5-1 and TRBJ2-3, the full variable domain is KAGVTQTPRYLIKTRGQQVTLSCSPISGHRSVSWYQQTPGQGLQFLFEYFSETQRNKGNFPGRFSGRQFSNSRSEMNVSTLELGDSALYLCASSLDSSTVVSQYFGPGTRLTVL.

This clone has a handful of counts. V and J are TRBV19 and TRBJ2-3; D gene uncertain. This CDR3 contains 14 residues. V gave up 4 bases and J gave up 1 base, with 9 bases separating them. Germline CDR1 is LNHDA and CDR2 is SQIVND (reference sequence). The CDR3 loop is CASSTPTGTDTQYF. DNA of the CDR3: TGTGCCAGTAGTACCCCAACGGGCACAGATACGCAGTATTTT.

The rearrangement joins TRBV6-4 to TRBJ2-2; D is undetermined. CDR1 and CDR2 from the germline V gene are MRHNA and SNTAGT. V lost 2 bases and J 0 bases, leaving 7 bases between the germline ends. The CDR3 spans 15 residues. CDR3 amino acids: CASSDPSANTGELFF. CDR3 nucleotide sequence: TGTGCCAGCAGTGACCCCAGCGCGAACACCGGGGAGCTGTTTTTT.

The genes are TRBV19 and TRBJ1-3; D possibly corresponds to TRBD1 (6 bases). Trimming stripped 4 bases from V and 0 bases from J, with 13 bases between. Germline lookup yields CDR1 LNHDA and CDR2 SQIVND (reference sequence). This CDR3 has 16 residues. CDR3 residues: CASSRGQVGSGNTIYF. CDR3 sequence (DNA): TGTGCCAGTAGTAGGGGGCAGGTCGGCTCTGGAAACACCATATATTTT.

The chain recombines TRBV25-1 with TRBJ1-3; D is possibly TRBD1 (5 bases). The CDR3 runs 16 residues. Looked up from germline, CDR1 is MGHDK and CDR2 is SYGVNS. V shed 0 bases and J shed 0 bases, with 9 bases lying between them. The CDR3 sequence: CASSEYRGSSGNTIYF. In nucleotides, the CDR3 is TGTGCCAGCAGTGAATATCGGGGGAGCTCTGGAAACACCATATATTTT.

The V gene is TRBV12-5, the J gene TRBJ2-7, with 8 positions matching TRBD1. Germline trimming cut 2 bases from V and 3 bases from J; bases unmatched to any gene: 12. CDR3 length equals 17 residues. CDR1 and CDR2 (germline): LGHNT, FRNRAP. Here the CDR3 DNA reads TGTGCTAGTGGTTTGCCCCACGGGACAGGTGGGAGCTACGAGCAGTACTTC. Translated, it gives CASGLPHGTGGSYEQYF.

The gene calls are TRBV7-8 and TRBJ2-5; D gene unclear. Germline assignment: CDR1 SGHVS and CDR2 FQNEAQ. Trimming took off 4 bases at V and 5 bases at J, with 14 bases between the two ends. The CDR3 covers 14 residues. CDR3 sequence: CASSSSRLSETQYF. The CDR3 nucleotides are TGTGCCAGCAGCTCTAGTCGGCTATCGGAGACCCAGTACTTC. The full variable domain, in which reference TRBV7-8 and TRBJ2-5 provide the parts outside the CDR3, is GAGVSQSPRYKVAKRGQDVALRCDPISGHVSLFWYQQALGQGPEFLTYFQNEAQLDKSGLPSDRFFAERPEGSVSTLKIQRTQQEDSAVYLCASSSSRLSETQYFGPGTRLLVL.

The CDR3: CASSPMTGNNSPLHF. DNA of the CDR3: TGTGCCAGCAGTCCAATGACAGGGAATAATTCACCCCTCCACTTT. The genes are TRBV6-5 and TRBJ1-6; 7 nucleotides match TRBD1. Trimming removed 5 bases from V and 5 bases from J; junction bases left unmatched: 6. Germline assignment: CDR1 MNHEY and CDR2 SVGAGI. The CDR3 loop spans 15 amino acids.

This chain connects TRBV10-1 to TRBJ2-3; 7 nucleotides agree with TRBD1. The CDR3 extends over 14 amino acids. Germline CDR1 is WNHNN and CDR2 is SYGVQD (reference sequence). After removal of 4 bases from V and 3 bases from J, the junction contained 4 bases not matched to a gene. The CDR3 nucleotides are TGCGCCAGCAGTGGGGGACAGAGAACAGATACGCAGTATTTT. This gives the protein CASSGGQRTDTQYF.